Listed below are T cell receptor beta chains from one sample, sequenced in a study of shared clonotypes between healthy human individuals. Repertoires were generated with immunoSEQ multiplex PCR, while TCRdb's copy carries only in-frame clones and drops some. The table has about 700,000 clones, around two thirds seen once. The material sequenced was memory CD4+ T cells sorted from blood. Source of these receptors: a woman in her 30s in good health. Both conserved end residues are part of each CDR3. The D gene is left open where the match is weak. Not every row has a clone size; where given, it reads once, few, many or a size class.

j_call: TRBJ1-2; v_call: TRBV9; d_call: NA; clone_size: few; cdr3_nt: TGTGCCAGCAGAGCTGAGCCCCTCTGGGGCTACACCTTC; cdr3_aa: CASRAEPLWGYTF
j_call: TRBJ1-3; v_call: TRBV6-1; d_call: NA; clone_size: NA; cdr3_nt: TGTGCCAGCAGGGCAACAGGGTCGGACGGAAACACCATATATTTT; cdr3_aa: CASRATGSDGNTIYF
j_call: TRBJ1-1; v_call: TRBV7-2; d_call: NA; clone_size: once; cdr3_nt: TGTGCCAGCAGCTCTCGACAGAGGAACACTGAAGCTTTCTTT; cdr3_aa: CASSSRQRNTEAFF
j_call: TRBJ2-7; v_call: TRBV5-6; d_call: NA; clone_size: few; cdr3_nt: TGTGCCAGCAGCTCGCCCAGGACTGCCACCTACGAGCAGTACTTC; cdr3_aa: CASSSPRTATYEQYF
j_call: TRBJ2-2; v_call: TRBV5-4; d_call: NA; clone_size: NA; cdr3_nt: TGTGCCAGCAGCTTGGCGGATTGGGGAAACACCGGGGAGCTGTTTTTT; cdr3_aa: CASSLADWGNTGELFF
j_call: TRBJ1-4; v_call: TRBV5-5; d_call: NA; clone_size: NA; cdr3_nt: TGTGCCAGCGCCTTAGGGACTAATGAAAAACTGTTTTTT; cdr3_aa: CASALGTNEKLFF
j_call: TRBJ1-5; v_call: TRBV7-9; d_call: NA; clone_size: NA; cdr3_nt: TGTGCCACCGCTAGGGGGGATCAGCCCCAGCATTTT; cdr3_aa: CATARGDQPQHF
j_call: TRBJ1-3; v_call: TRBV6-1; d_call: NA; clone_size: few; cdr3_nt: TGTGCCAGCAGTGGAAACAGGGCGGTTCTCGGAAACACCATATATTTT; cdr3_aa: CASSGNRAVLGNTIYF
j_call: TRBJ1-4; v_call: TRBV27; d_call: NA; clone_size: NA; cdr3_nt: TGTGCCAGCAGTTTAGACGGACGGCCAACTAATGAAAAACTGTTTTTT; cdr3_aa: CASSLDGRPTNEKLFF
j_call: TRBJ2-7; v_call: TRBV6-1; d_call: NA; clone_size: NA; cdr3_nt: TGTGCCAGCAGTGAAGGGGCTAGGCAGTACTTC; cdr3_aa: CASSEGARQYF
j_call: TRBJ2-7; v_call: TRBV7-8; d_call: TRBD2; clone_size: NA; cdr3_nt: TGTGCCAGCAGCTTAGTGGCGGGAGTGAGCTACGAGCAGTACTTC; cdr3_aa: CASSLVAGVSYEQYF
j_call: TRBJ2-7; v_call: TRBV18; d_call: NA; clone_size: NA; cdr3_nt: TGTGCCAGCTCGCCATCTACGACCTTCTACGAGCAGTACTTC; cdr3_aa: CASSPSTTFYEQYF
j_call: TRBJ2-7; v_call: TRBV10-2; d_call: NA; clone_size: NA; cdr3_nt: TGCGCCAGCAGTGAGGGGGACCGGCCGTACTTC; cdr3_aa: CASSEGDRPYF
j_call: TRBJ2-1; v_call: TRBV5-1; d_call: NA; clone_size: NA; cdr3_nt: TGCGCCAGCAGCCCGACTAACAATGAGCAGTTCTTC; cdr3_aa: CASSPTNNEQFF
j_call: TRBJ2-1; v_call: TRBV28; d_call: TRBD1; clone_size: NA; cdr3_nt: TGTGCCAGCGGGGCAGGGGGCTCCTACAATGAGCAGTTCTTC; cdr3_aa: CASGAGGSYNEQFF
j_call: TRBJ1-1; v_call: TRBV28; d_call: NA; clone_size: NA; cdr3_nt: TGTGCCAGCAGGAAGGGGGGCCGGGACACTGAAGCTTTCTTT; cdr3_aa: CASRKGGRDTEAFF
j_call: TRBJ2-7; v_call: TRBV11-2; d_call: NA; clone_size: NA; cdr3_nt: TGTGCCAGCAGCTTAGTTATGCGGGCTATTAACTACGAGCAGTACTTC; cdr3_aa: CASSLVMRAINYEQYF
j_call: TRBJ2-7; v_call: TRBV28; d_call: NA; clone_size: NA; cdr3_nt: TGTGCCAGCAGCCCCCCTAGGTTCAGCTCCTACGAGCAGTACTTC; cdr3_aa: CASSPPRFSSYEQYF
j_call: TRBJ2-5; v_call: TRBV11-2; d_call: NA; clone_size: NA; cdr3_nt: TGTGCCAGCAGCTCTGGATACCAAGAGACCCAGTACTTC; cdr3_aa: CASSSGYQETQYF
j_call: TRBJ2-1; v_call: TRBV7-7; d_call: TRBD1; clone_size: NA; cdr3_nt: TGTGCCAGCAGCTTAGTGGAGACAGGGGTAAATGAGCAGTTCTTC; cdr3_aa: CASSLVETGVNEQFF
j_call: TRBJ1-1; v_call: TRBV18; d_call: NA; clone_size: NA; cdr3_nt: TGTGCCAGCTCACCTTTTAGGGGTAGCACTGAAGCTTTCTTT; cdr3_aa: CASSPFRGSTEAFF
j_call: TRBJ2-7; v_call: TRBV7-2; d_call: NA; clone_size: NA; cdr3_nt: TGTGCCAGCAGCCCCGGGACCTACGAGCAGTACTTC; cdr3_aa: CASSPGTYEQYF
j_call: TRBJ1-1; v_call: TRBV28; d_call: TRBD1; clone_size: few; cdr3_nt: TGTGCCAGCACCTCCTGGGACAGAGAAAGATTCGAAGCTTTCTTT; cdr3_aa: CASTSWDRERFEAFF
j_call: TRBJ2-1; v_call: TRBV5-1; d_call: NA; clone_size: NA; cdr3_nt: TGCGCCAGCAGTGGCGGCCCAAGCTCTTACAATGAGCAGTTCTTC; cdr3_aa: CASSGGPSSYNEQFF
j_call: TRBJ2-5; v_call: TRBV28; d_call: TRBD1; clone_size: NA; cdr3_nt: TGTGCCAGCAGAGCCGGGACAGGCGCTGGAGAGACCCAGTACTTC; cdr3_aa: CASRAGTGAGETQYF
j_call: TRBJ2-7; v_call: TRBV6-5; d_call: NA; clone_size: NA; cdr3_nt: TGTGCCAGCAGTTACGCCCAGGGGCCTTCCTACGAGCAGTACTTC; cdr3_aa: CASSYAQGPSYEQYF
j_call: TRBJ2-3; v_call: TRBV19; d_call: NA; clone_size: NA; cdr3_nt: TGTGCCACCTCACGGAAGGGAGCCACAGATACGCAGTATTTT; cdr3_aa: CATSRKGATDTQYF
j_call: TRBJ1-1; v_call: TRBV18; d_call: TRBD1; clone_size: NA; cdr3_nt: TGTGCCAGCTCGAGGGACAGAGAGAACACTGAAGCTTTCTTT; cdr3_aa: CASSRDRENTEAFF
j_call: TRBJ2-2; v_call: TRBV7-3; d_call: NA; clone_size: NA; cdr3_nt: TGTGCCAGCAGCTTATTTCCCCCCGGGGAGCTGTTTTTT; cdr3_aa: CASSLFPPGELFF
j_call: TRBJ2-1; v_call: TRBV11-2; d_call: NA; clone_size: NA; cdr3_nt: TGTGCCAGCAGCTTCGGGCTTACCTACAATGAGCAGTTCTTC; cdr3_aa: CASSFGLTYNEQFF
j_call: TRBJ2-3; v_call: TRBV28; d_call: TRBD2; clone_size: NA; cdr3_nt: TGTGCCAGCTTTGGGACTAGCGGGAGTATGGCAGATACGCAGTATTTT; cdr3_aa: CASFGTSGSMADTQYF
j_call: TRBJ1-2; v_call: TRBV19; d_call: NA; clone_size: NA; cdr3_nt: TGTGCCAGTAGCTATGACAAATACCTTGTCTATGGCTACACCTTC; cdr3_aa: CASSYDKYLVYGYTF
j_call: TRBJ2-7; v_call: TRBV10-2; d_call: TRBD1; clone_size: NA; cdr3_nt: TGCGCCAGCAGTAAACAGGGGGCCTACGAGCAGTACTTC; cdr3_aa: CASSKQGAYEQYF
j_call: TRBJ2-5; v_call: TRBV2; d_call: NA; clone_size: few; cdr3_nt: TGTGCCAGCCTACGGGTAGCTTGGCAGACCCAGTACTTC; cdr3_aa: CASLRVAWQTQYF
j_call: TRBJ2-1; v_call: TRBV28; d_call: TRBD1; clone_size: NA; cdr3_nt: TGTGCCAGCAGTAGAACAGGGGGAGTCTACAATGAGCAGTTCTTC; cdr3_aa: CASSRTGGVYNEQFF
j_call: TRBJ2-1; v_call: TRBV5-1; d_call: TRBD1; clone_size: NA; cdr3_nt: TGCGCCAGCAGCTCCGGGACAGGGGCTTACAATGAGCAGTTCTTC; cdr3_aa: CASSSGTGAYNEQFF